This T cell receptor beta chain is drawn from a study of molecular identifiers for immune sequencing clone quantification. This clonotype was recorded a few times. The antigen remains unidentified. TCRdb reprocessed the PCR reads with MiXCR, giving one entry per CDR3 protein. The table records fewer than 350,000 distinct CDR3 sequences, 24% of them present only once. Findings of the study overall: Among about 1 million naive cells, as was reported, spiked Jurkat TCR RNA from one cell was detectable.

Trimming removed 0 bases from V and 7 bases from J, with 14 bases in between. CDR1 and CDR2 from the germline V gene are KGHSH and LQKENI. The CDR3 spans 15 residues. The sequence was collected from a human donor in good health. Some libraries in this study had Jurkat cell RNA spiked in. The chain links TRBV18 to TRBJ2-3; no definite D call. Material for sequencing was naive CD8+ T cells from blood, with Jurkat cell RNA spiked in. The subset here: FACS-sorted CD8+CD4-CCR7+CD45RA+ naive T cells. Written as DNA, the CDR3 is TGTGCCAGCTCACCACCCCCCTCTTGGGGTTATACGCAGTATTTT. It encodes CASSPPPSWGYTQYF. The variable domain in full, completed from reference TRBV18 and TRBJ2-3, reads NAGVMQNPRHLVRRRGQEARLRCSPMKGHSHVYWYRQLPEEGLKFMVYLQKENIIDESGMPKERFSAEFPKEGPSILRIQQVVRGDSAAYFCASSPPPSWGYTQYFGPGTRLTVL.